This T cell receptor beta chain is drawn from a study of cytomegalovirus exposure and HLA in healthy donors. The table lists this clone with a few counts. This specimen includes other DNA sequences encoding the same CDR3. Everyone who donated was a healthy bone marrow donor. Donors were ostensibly healthy at sampling, although undocumented immune exposures were probable. 13 Jbeta primers and 60 Vbeta primers were used for the PCR. TCRdb's copy holds only in-frame clones and misses some; the assay was immunoSEQ multiplex PCR. The sample gives about 200,000 clones, approximately 70% of which show up once; roughly 1.9% is in the top ten. The V gene's germline CDR1 is SGHAT and CDR2 FQNNGV. The CDR3 sequence is 13 residues long. Deletions cut 1 base from V and 3 bases from J, with 5 bases between.

The gene calls are TRBV11-2 and TRBJ2-3; D gene ambiguous. What was sequenced was PBMCs. This clonotype was sampled from a woman aged 25 to 39 in good health and CMV-seronegative. The DNA of the CDR3 is TGTGCCAGCAGCTTAGGCAGGACAGATACGCAGTATTTT. It encodes CASSLGRTDTQYF.